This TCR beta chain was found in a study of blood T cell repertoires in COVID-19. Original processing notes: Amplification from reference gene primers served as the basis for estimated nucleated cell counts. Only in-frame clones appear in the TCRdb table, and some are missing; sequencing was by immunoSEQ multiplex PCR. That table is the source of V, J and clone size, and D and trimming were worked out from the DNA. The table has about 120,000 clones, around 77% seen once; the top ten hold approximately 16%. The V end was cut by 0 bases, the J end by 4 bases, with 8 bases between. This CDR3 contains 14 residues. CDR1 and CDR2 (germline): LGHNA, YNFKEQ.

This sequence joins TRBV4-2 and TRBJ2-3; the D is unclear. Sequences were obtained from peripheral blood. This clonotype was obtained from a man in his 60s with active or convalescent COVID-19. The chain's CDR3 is CASSQDEEADTQYF. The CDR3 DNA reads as TGTGCCAGCAGCCAAGACGAAGAGGCAGATACGCAGTATTTT.